These T cell receptor beta chains were read from a single sample in a study of blood T cell repertoires in COVID-19. Sequencing used immunoSEQ multiplex PCR; TCRdb keeps in-frame clones, though not all of them. Seen here are 150,000 to 200,000 clones, 85% observed once, and the top ten hold over 3%. The material sequenced was peripheral blood. The receptors originated from a human donor with acute or convalescent COVID-19. The donor label of this sample is uncertain. CDR3s include the opening cysteine and the closing phenylalanine or tryptophan. D genes are given only for firm matches. The size field is filled for only some rows; it gives once, few, many or a size class.

clone_size	v_call	j_call	d_call	cdr3_aa	cdr3_nt
.	TRBV25-1	TRBJ1-6	TRBD1	CASSEEGRGSFNSPLHF	TGTGCCAGCAGTGAAGAGGGCAGGGGGTCTTTTAATTCACCCCTCCACTTT
.	TRBV4-3	TRBJ1-2	.	CASSQDNRERGYTF	TGCGCCAGCAGCCAAGATAACAGGGAAAGGGGCTACACCTTC
.	TRBV9	TRBJ1-4	.	CASSRKRNPNEKLFF	TGTGCCAGCAGCCGAAAGAGGAACCCTAATGAAAAACTGTTTTTT
once	TRBV19	TRBJ1-1	.	CASSNPPGLTEAFF	TGTGCCAGTAGCAACCCCCCAGGGCTGACTGAAGCTTTCTTT
.	TRBV11-1	TRBJ2-5	.	CASSLGGRKETQYF	TGTGCCAGCAGCTTAGGTGGCAGAAAAGAGACCCAGTACTTC
.	TRBV19	TRBJ1-3	TRBD1	CASSPPGTGRTIYF	TGTGCCAGTAGTCCGCCCGGGACAGGGAGGACCATATATTTT
.	TRBV4-1	TRBJ2-2	TRBD2	CASSQDLLAGGLGTGELFF	TGCGCCAGCAGCCAAGATCTACTAGCGGGGGGGCTGGGCACCGGGGAGCTGTTTTTT
.	TRBV4-2	TRBJ2-1	TRBD2	CASSPGTREGNEQFF	TGTGCCAGCAGCCCCGGGACTAGGGAGGGCAATGAGCAGTTCTTC
.	TRBV6-2/TRBV6-3	TRBJ1-6	TRBD1	CASRYGQGGNSPLHF	TGTGCCAGCAGGTACGGACAGGGGGGGAATTCACCCCTCCACTTT
.	TRBV6-2/TRBV6-3	TRBJ1-5	TRBD1	CASSYRQGLQPQHF	TGTGCCAGCAGTTACCGACAGGGGCTACAGCCCCAGCATTTT
.	TRBV6-2/TRBV6-3	TRBJ2-5	.	CASSYAGLTAETQYF	TGTGCCAGCAGTTACGCCGGACTCACGGCCGAGACCCAGTACTTC
.	TRBV3-1/TRBV3-2	TRBJ2-5	TRBD1	CASSHRGQETQYF	TGTGCCAGCAGCCACAGGGGGCAAGAGACCCAGTACTTC
.	TRBV19	TRBJ2-2	.	CASRGGAGELFF	TGTGCCAGTAGAGGTGGAGCCGGGGAGCTGTTTTTT
.	TRBV4-1	TRBJ2-7	TRBD2	CASSPPGLGSYEQYF	TGCGCCAGCAGCCCCCCTGGACTAGGCTCCTACGAGCAGTACTTC
.	TRBV29-1	TRBJ1-3	.	CSVDSDSLSGNTIYF	TGCAGCGTTGACTCGGACAGCCTCTCTGGAAACACCATATATTTT
.	TRBV14	TRBJ1-2	.	CASSPQGIGKGGYTF	TGTGCCAGCAGCCCCCAGGGAATCGGTAAAGGCGGCTACACCTTC
.	TRBV4-2	TRBJ2-5	.	CASSQGGAGARGETQYF	TGTGCCAGCAGCCAAGGAGGGGCAGGGGCTCGAGGTGAGACCCAGTACTTC
.	TRBV10-3	TRBJ1-1	.	CAISTQGTEAFF	TGTGCCATCAGTACTCAGGGAACTGAAGCTTTCTTT
.	TRBV9	TRBJ2-3	.	CASSLPTDTQYF	TGTGCCAGCAGCCTTCCCACAGATACGCAGTATTTT
.	TRBV5-6	TRBJ1-6	.	CASSSTATNSPLHF	TGTGCCAGCAGCTCGACAGCGACTAATTCACCCCTCCACTTT
.	TRBV28	TRBJ1-1	TRBD1	CASSLAPGTGVWLAFF	TGTGCCAGCAGTTTAGCCCCGGGGACAGGGGTATGGTTGGCTTTCTTT
.	TRBV5-4	TRBJ1-4	.	CASSLARGSNEKLFF	TGTGCCAGCAGCTTAGCCAGGGGATCTAATGAAAAACTGTTTTTT
.	TRBV11-2	TRBJ1-6	TRBD1	CASSLDRTGYSPLHF	TGTGCCAGCAGCTTAGACCGGACAGGGTATTCACCCCTCCACTTT
.	TRBV27	TRBJ1-2	.	CASTLRPGRANGYTF	TGTGCCAGCACCTTAAGGCCTGGGAGGGCCAATGGCTACACCTTC
.	TRBV12-5	TRBJ2-1	.	CASGRYNEQFF	TGTGCTAGTGGCCGTTACAATGAGCAGTTCTTC
.	TRBV5-6	TRBJ1-2	TRBD1	CASSPTRDRRYGYTF	TGTGCCAGCAGCCCTACGCGGGACAGGCGATATGGCTACACCTTC
.	TRBV7-9	TRBJ1-4	.	CASSLAGGRDEKLFF	TGTGCCAGCAGCTTAGCGGGGGGTAGAGATGAAAAACTGTTTTTT
few	TRBV5-6	TRBJ1-3	.	CASSLQGSGNTIYF	TGTGCCAGCAGCTTGCAGGGCTCGGGAAACACCATATATTTT
.	TRBV6-4	TRBJ2-5	.	CASSATGSGETQYF	TGTGCCAGCAGTGCAACAGGGTCTGGAGAGACCCAGTACTTC
.	TRBV3-1/TRBV3-2	TRBJ1-2	.	CASSQVNSGSSYGYTF	TGTGCCAGCAGCCAAGTAAATTCAGGGTCCAGCTATGGCTACACCTTC
.	TRBV5-4	TRBJ2-3	TRBD2	CASSFTSGGAGMQYF	TGTGCCAGCAGCTTCACTAGCGGGGGGGCCGGGATGCAGTATTTT
.	TRBV5-1	TRBJ1-6	.	CASSLDGGEGWNSPLHF	TGCGCCAGCAGCTTGGACGGGGGAGAGGGGTGGAATTCACCCCTCCACTTT
.	TRBV6-5	TRBJ1-1	.	CASTKWGENTEAFF	TGTGCCAGCACCAAATGGGGGGAAAACACTGAAGCTTTCTTT
.	TRBV7-6	TRBJ2-5	TRBD2	CASSSERGGLETQYF	TGTGCCAGCAGCTCGGAGCGGGGGGGCCTGGAGACCCAGTACTTC
.	TRBV9	TRBJ1-4	TRBD1	CASSGSPKPSGQLNEKLFF	TGTGCCAGCAGCGGGTCCCCTAAACCTTCGGGACAGCTTAATGAAAAACTGTTTTTT
.	TRBV2	TRBJ1-2	.	CASRLQEGGYTF	TGTGCCAGCAGACTACAGGAGGGTGGCTACACCTTC
.	TRBV30	TRBJ1-1	.	CAWIWGGRTEAFF	TGTGCCTGGATTTGGGGGGGACGGACTGAAGCTTTCTTT
few	TRBV27	TRBJ2-1	TRBD2	CASSFRAGNYNEQFF	TGTGCCAGCAGTTTCCGAGCGGGGAACTACAATGAGCAGTTCTTC
few	TRBV2	TRBJ2-3	TRBD2	CASSPRTSGGRGDTQYF	TGTGCCAGCAGCCCTAGGACTAGCGGGGGTAGGGGAGATACGCAGTATTTT
once	TRBV6-2/TRBV6-3	TRBJ1-5	.	CASSPPVQPQHF	TGTGCCAGCAGTCCCCCGGTACAGCCCCAGCATTTT
.	TRBV6-1	TRBJ2-1	.	CASSEALVVGATPSYNEQFF	TGTGCCAGCAGTGAAGCGCTGGTAGTGGGGGCAACCCCTTCCTACAATGAGCAGTTCTTC
.	TRBV7-2	TRBJ2-1	.	CASSPPYYNNEQFF	TGTGCCAGCAGCCCCCCCTACTACAACAATGAGCAGTTCTTC
.	TRBV6-5	TRBJ1-5	TRBD1	CASSRDRVGQPQHF	TGTGCCAGCAGTAGGGACAGGGTGGGACAGCCCCAGCATTTT
.	TRBV2	TRBJ1-6	.	CASRLTSVRGNSPLHF	TGTGCCAGCAGGCTTACAAGCGTGAGGGGGAATTCACCCCTCCACTTT
.	TRBV28	TRBJ1-2	.	CASSRATTGFFGYTF	TGTGCCAGCAGTCGTGCAACGACAGGTTTCTTTGGCTACACCTTC
.	TRBV29-1	TRBJ2-7	TRBD1	CSFITSGTGGRLLQYF	TGCAGCTTCATTACTAGTGGGACAGGGGGTAGATTGTTGCAGTACTTC
.	TRBV7-8	TRBJ2-3	TRBD1	CASSLVLRTGGKDTQYF	TGTGCCAGCAGCTTAGTTCTAAGGACAGGGGGCAAAGATACGCAGTATTTT
.	TRBV5-1	TRBJ1-5	.	CASSPMGGNQPQHF	TGCGCCAGCAGTCCGATGGGGGGGAATCAGCCCCAGCATTTT
once	TRBV6-5	TRBJ1-1	TRBD1	CASSYEGTGRDTEAFF	TGTGCCAGCAGTTACGAAGGGACAGGGAGGGACACTGAAGCTTTCTTT
few	TRBV5-1	TRBJ2-1	.	CASSSQGTRVLAYNEQFF	TGCGCCAGCAGCTCACAGGGTACGAGGGTACTAGCCTACAATGAGCAGTTCTTC
.	TRBV7-9	TRBJ2-3	.	CASSPSGTDTQYF	TGTGCCAGCAGCCCCTCCGGCACAGATACGCAGTATTTT
.	TRBV9	TRBJ2-5	.	CASSVGPQLGGETQYF	TGTGCCAGCAGCGTAGGCCCCCAACTAGGAGGAGAGACCCAGTACTTC
.	TRBV25-1	TRBJ2-5	.	CASSDRGQETQYF	TGTGCCAGCAGTGACCGGGGCCAAGAGACCCAGTACTTC
.	TRBV2	TRBJ2-1	.	CASSEAWGGGEQFF	TGTGCCAGCAGTGAGGCGTGGGGCGGTGGAGAGCAGTTCTTC
.	TRBV10-3	TRBJ1-6	.	CAISGPGQGNSPLHF	TGTGCCATCAGCGGACCAGGGCAGGGAAATTCACCCCTCCACTTT
.	TRBV19	TRBJ1-6	.	CASSETGFSPLHF	TGTGCCAGTAGTGAAACAGGGTTCTCACCCCTCCACTTT
once	TRBV6-5	TRBJ1-1	.	CASSHQQGWPEAFF	TGTGCCAGCAGTCACCAACAGGGTTGGCCTGAAGCTTTCTTT